These 25 T cell receptor beta chains were all obtained from the same sample, sequenced in a study of cytomegalovirus exposure and HLA in healthy donors. Both 60 Vbeta primers and 13 Jbeta primers went into the PCR. TCRdb's table, derived via immunoSEQ multiplex PCR, lists solely in-frame clones and lacks some. The table has 90,000 or so clones, over 70% seen once. Sequenced material: PBMCs. The receptors were gathered from a woman between 50 and 59 years old in good health and CMV-seropositive.

The chain links TRBV7-6 to TRBJ2-1, with D tentatively TRBD1 (6 bases). The CDR3 contains 13 residues. Between the trimmed V and J ends, which lost 5 bases and 7 bases, there was a span of 12 bases. Germline V gene sequence: CDR1 SGHVS, CDR2 FNYEAQ. CDR3 sequence reads: CASSLHQGNEQFF. As DNA, the CDR3 is TGTGCCAGCAGCCTTCACCAGGGGAATGAGCAGTTCTTC.

This clone was seen once. CDR3 DNA: TGTGCCAGCAGCTTAGGACTAGAGTCCGCCCATGAGCAGTTCTTC. Protein sequence: CASSLGLESAHEQFF. This sequence joins TRBV7-9 and TRBJ2-1; D is possibly TRBD2 (6 bases). Trimming shortened V by 1 base and J by 8 bases, and 15 bases separated the two germline ends. Germline V gives CDR1 SEHNR, CDR2 FQNEAQ (reference sequence). CDR3 length equals 15 residues. Full variable domain (outside the CDR3, taken from reference TRBV7-9 and TRBJ2-1): DTGVSQNPRHKITKRGQNVTFRCDPISEHNRLYWYRQTLGQGPEFLTYFQNEAQLEKSRLLSDRFSAERPKGSFSTLEIQRTEQGDSAMYLCASSLGLESAHEQFFGPGTRLTVL.

This clone is a singleton in its sample. The chain joins TRBV11-2 to TRBJ2-4; unclear D gene. From germline, CDR1 is SGHAT and CDR2 FQNNGV. The CDR3 contains 16 residues. The V and J ends lost 2 bases and 0 bases respectively, with 11 bases between them. The CDR3 nucleotides read TGTGCCAGCAGCTTATCCACGGTGCTAGCCAAAAACATTCAGTACTTC. Protein: CASSLSTVLAKNIQYF.

V gene TRBV6-1 combines with J gene TRBJ2-7; 7 bases match TRBD1. Germline CDR1 MNHNS, CDR2 SASEGT. J lost 3 bases, V lost 5 bases, and 4 bases had no gene match. CDR3 length: 13 amino acids. The CDR3 reads CASSSYRGYEQYV. The CDR3 DNA follows: TGTGCCAGCAGTTCTTACAGGGGCTACGAGCAGTACGTC.

The chain recombines TRBV4-1 with TRBJ2-1; no clear D. The germline V gene has CDR1 MGHRA and CDR2 YSYEKL. This CDR3 has 17 residues. V lost 5 bases to trimming and J lost 0 bases, with 17 bases between them. The CDR3 region has the DNA TGCGCCAGCAGCGGAGAACCCCGAGCTTTCTCCTACAATGAGCAGTTCTTC. Translation gives CASSGEPRAFSYNEQFF.

The chain uses TRBV2 and TRBJ2-3, with TRBD2 matching over 10 bases. Unmatched junction bases numbered 5, after V lost 2 bases and J lost 6 bases. This CDR3 spans 15 amino acids. Germline lookup yields CDR1 SNHLY and CDR2 FYNNEI. CDR3 nucleotide sequence: TGTGCCAGCAGTGAATCAAGCGGGGGGGCTGATACGCAGTATTTT. It translates to CASSESSGGADTQYF.

This chain links TRBV2 with TRBJ1-1; no clear D gene. From germline, CDR1 is SNHLY and CDR2 FYNNEI. The CDR3 loop spans 12 amino acids. The ends were cut back, 2 bases at V and 7 bases at J, with 8 bases in the middle. CDR3 sequence reads: CASSEWQIEAFF. The CDR3 nucleotides are TGTGCCAGCAGTGAATGGCAGATTGAAGCTTTCTTT.

The V gene is TRBV6-5, the J gene TRBJ2-7; D is possibly TRBD2 (6 bases). This CDR3 is built from 14 residues. The V end was cut by 5 bases, the J end by 3 bases, with 14 bases between. Germline CDR1 is MNHEY and CDR2 is SVGAGI. The CDR3 DNA follows: TGTGCCAGCAGTGCGGCGGGACCGAACTACGAGCAGTACTTC. Protein sequence: CASSAAGPNYEQYF.

This clone is a singleton in its sample. The chain combines TRBV7-9 with TRBJ1-4; unclear D gene. There are 13 residues in the CDR3. Trimming took off 4 bases at V and 11 bases at J, with 14 bases between the two ends. Germline lookup yields CDR1 SEHNR and CDR2 FQNEAQ (reference sequence). CDR3 sequence reads: CASSSGRDGKLFF. In nucleotides, the CDR3 is TGTGCCAGCAGCTCAGGTCGGGATGGGAAACTGTTTTTT.

The count of this clone is one. This sequence joins TRBV9 and TRBJ1-2; no clear D gene. Trimming removed 4 bases from V and 3 bases from J, with 16 bases in between. Germline V gene sequence: CDR1 SGDLS, CDR2 YYNGEE. CDR3 size: 15 residues. For the CDR3, the DNA is TGTGCCAGCAGCCCTCGGAGTAAGTCCTACTATGGCTACACCTTC. Amino acids: CASSPRSKSYYGYTF.

This clone came up a few times. This chain connects TRBV20-1 to TRBJ2-7; weak D call: TRBD1 (5 bases). The CDR3 runs 11 residues. Per germline, CDR1 DFQATT and CDR2 SNEGSKA (reference sequence). V shed 5 bases and J shed 7 bases, with 12 bases lying between them. In DNA, the CDR3 is TGCAGTGCTGGGGCCCCGCTGGAGCAGTACTTC. Its translation is CSAGAPLEQYF.

This rearrangement joins TRBV14 to TRBJ1-5; D uncertain. Germline V gene data show CDR1 as SGHDN and CDR2 as FVKESK. The CDR3 spans 13 residues. V lost 2 bases, J lost 4 bases, and 6 bases lay in between. The CDR3 sequence is CASSQNQNQPQHF. CDR3 in DNA: TGTGCCAGCAGCCAAAACCAGAATCAGCCCCAGCATTTT. The full variable domain, its missing parts supplied by reference TRBV14 and TRBJ1-5, is EAGVTQFPSHSVIEKGQTVTLRCDPISGHDNLYWYRRVMGKEIKFLLHFVKESKQDESGMPNNRFLAERTGGTYSTLKVQPAELEDSGVYFCASSQNQNQPQHFGDGTRLSIL.

The rearrangement links TRBV6-1 to TRBJ1-5, with D possibly being TRBD1 (6 bases). CDR1 and CDR2 (germline): MNHNS, SASEGT. The V and J ends lost 8 bases and 3 bases respectively, with 17 bases between them. This CDR3 comprises 15 residues. Here the CDR3 DNA reads TGTGCCAGCCGCAAAAACAGGGAGCCCAATCAGCCCCAGCATTTT. It codes for CASRKNREPNQPQHF.

The chain carries TRBV15 and TRBJ1-5, with 9 bases aligning to TRBD1. CDR1 is LNHNV and CDR2 is YYDKDF in the germline V gene (reference sequence). The CDR3 has 16 residues. The V and J ends lost 4 bases and 2 bases, in that order; junction bases with no gene match: 6. The CDR3 spells CATSKLRDRGNQPQHF. Written as DNA, the CDR3 is TGTGCCACCAGCAAGCTCCGGGACAGGGGCAATCAGCCCCAGCATTTT.

The rearrangement uses TRBV6-1 and TRBJ1-2; TRBD1 might be the D (6 bases). This CDR3 contains 14 residues. Germline CDR1 and CDR2: MNHNS and SASEGT. Trimming cost V 3 bases and J 5 bases, with 13 bases left between them. CDR3 loop: CASSDLGGTYGYTF. The CDR3 nucleotides read TGTGCCAGCAGTGATTTGGGGGGGACATATGGCTACACCTTC.

In this sample, this clone turned up once. The chain recombines TRBV2 with TRBJ1-4; 7 bases agree with TRBD1. The germline V gene encodes CDR1 SNHLY and CDR2 FYNNEI. V was clipped by 6 bases and J by 7 bases; unmatched bases: 8. The CDR3 consists of 14 residues. In nucleotides, the CDR3 is TGTGCCAGCAGCCTCCTAGGGGGCAGTGAAAAACTGTTTTTT. Amino acids: CASSLLGGSEKLFF.

CDR3 amino acids: CASSPDGRTYYEQYF. The DNA for the CDR3 is TGTGCCAGCTCACCGGACGGGAGAACTTACTACGAGCAGTACTTC. This sequence joins TRBV18 and TRBJ2-7; TRBD2 is a possible D gene (6 bases). The V gene lost 3 bases and the J gene lost 3 bases, with 15 bases spanning the gap. Germline V CDR1 and CDR2: KGHSH, LQKENI. The CDR3 is 15 residues long.

With respect to this clone: Within the sample, other DNA sequences also encode this same CDR3. The gene calls are TRBV6-5 and TRBJ1-1, with D possibly matching TRBD1 (6 bases). V dropped 6 bases and J dropped 4 bases, with 9 bases sitting between them. Germline lookup yields CDR1 MNHEY and CDR2 SVGAGI. This CDR3 is 12 amino acids long. As DNA, the CDR3 is TGTGCCAGCAGCCGAGGGGGCACTGAAGCTTTCTTT. Translating it yields CASSRGGTEAFF.

This chain connects TRBV29-1 to TRBJ2-7; D remains unclear. Trimming removed 5 bases from V and 7 bases from J, with 12 bases in between. The CDR3 consists of 11 residues. Per germline, CDR1 SQVTM and CDR2 ANQGSEA. The chain's CDR3 is CSVRRQDEQYF. DNA of the CDR3: TGCAGCGTTAGAAGGCAGGATGAGCAGTACTTC.

The chain uses TRBV19 and TRBJ1-5; D ambiguous. Deletions cut 10 bases from V and 8 bases from J, with 18 bases between. Germline CDR1 LNHDA, CDR2 SQIVND (reference sequence). The CDR3 contains 13 residues. This CDR3 reads CATTSSGLEPQHF. The CDR3 nucleotides read TGTGCCACCACCTCCTCAGGTTTAGAGCCCCAGCATTTT.

The CDR3 spells CASSDGDREFNEQFF. CDR3 sequence (DNA): TGTGCCAGCAGTGACGGGGACAGGGAATTCAATGAGCAGTTCTTC. The chain combines TRBV6-4 with TRBJ2-1, with TRBD1 identical over 9 bases. CDR1 and CDR2 (germline): MRHNA, SNTAGT. V lost 2 bases to trimming and J lost 6 bases; unmatched junction nucleotides: 5. CDR3 length equals 15 residues.

The CDR3 nucleotides are TGCGCCAGCAGCTTGAGCACAGACCTAGCCAAAAACATTCAGTACTTC. Residues: CASSLSTDLAKNIQYF. The V and J genes are TRBV5-1 and TRBJ2-4; D gene ambiguous. Germline V gene data show CDR1 as SGHRS and CDR2 as YFSETQ. V lost 1 base and J lost 0, with 11 bases in between. This CDR3 spans 16 amino acids.

The V call is TRBV4-2, the J call TRBJ2-7, with 8 bases identical to TRBD1. With V trimmed by 3 bases and J by 5 bases, 6 bases remained unmatched. CDR1 and CDR2 (germline): LGHNA, YNFKEQ. The CDR3 consists of 14 residues. The CDR3 protein is CASSHGQGSNEQYF. The CDR3 region has the DNA TGTGCCAGCAGCCACGGACAGGGCAGCAACGAGCAGTACTTC.

This sequence joins TRBV18 and TRBJ1-1, with D maybe TRBD1 (6 bases). V was clipped by 1 base and J by 5 bases, with 14 bases between them. This CDR3 has 15 amino acids. Germline V gives CDR1 KGHSH, CDR2 LQKENI. CDR3: CASSPLDRQETEAFF. The CDR3 DNA sequence: TGTGCCAGCTCACCACTTGATCGACAGGAGACTGAAGCTTTCTTT.

V and J are TRBV7-3 and TRBJ2-3; D is unclear. Germline CDR1 and CDR2: SGHTA and FQGTGA. The CDR3 loop spans 14 amino acids. The V gene lost 1 base and the J gene lost 4 bases, with 9 bases spanning the gap. The CDR3 nucleotides are TGTGCCAGCAGCTTAAGGTGGCCCCCAGATACGCAGTATTTT. Its translation is CASSLRWPPDTQYF.